This entry concerns a single T cell receptor (beta chain). Its target is unknown. The libraries were made with immunoSEQ version 4 in survey mode. Using immunoSEQ multiplex PCR, the repertoire was profiled, and TCRdb retains in-frame clones only, with some absent. The sample lists about 9,200 clones; 82% were seen once. The entry originates in a study of persistence of HIV-infected CD4 T cells. Notes on the study in general: TCRbeta richness was lower in CMV- and Gag-responding cells than in anti-CD3/anti-CD28-responding cells.

V lost 3 bases to trimming and J lost 1 base; unmatched junction nucleotides: 7. Germline values: CDR1 MDHEN, CDR2 SYDVKM. The CDR3 extends over 16 amino acids. Overlapping HIV-1 Gag 15-mer peptides at approximately 0.96 ug per peptide per mL were used. Responding CD4+ T cells were sorted by upregulation of both CD40 ligand and CD69. For at least 4 years, plasma HIV-1 RNA was undetectable (<50 copies/mL). Anti-CD28/CD49d costimulation, CD40-blocking antibody and enfuvirtide were given to CD8-depleted PBMCs for roughly 20 hours. The clonotype comes from an adult woman with HIV who was CMV-seropositive. This specimen consisted of CD4+ T cells sorted from PBMCs after approximately 18-hour stimulation, obtained from a patient who received antiretroviral therapy. The chain joins TRBV28 to TRBJ2-7; TRBD2 matches at 9 bases. In DNA, the CDR3 is TGTGCCAGCAGTTTTAGTCTAGCGGGACTGTCCTACGAGCAGTACTTC. The encoded protein is CASSFSLAGLSYEQYF.